This T cell receptor beta chain was sequenced for a study of T cell repertoires in cytomegalovirus infection. Study summary: It can be stated that public TCR beta signatures indicated CMV infection as well as a matching HLA type.

Study-level findings and limits: The study found HLA-C-restricted CMV-specific TCR beta clonotypes dominating the ex vivo response. Of the TCR beta families, the public ones yielded a cumulative frequency that identified carriers of CMV plus the relevant HLA.

Each CDR3 protein gets one entry after TCRdb re-called the reads with MiXCR. This table has about 490,000 distinct CDR3 sequences, more than 15% appearing once. This clonotype was seen ten or more times. Its antigen is unknown. The germline gives CDR1 MNHNY, CDR2 SVGAGI (reference sequence). V was trimmed by 6 bases and J by 5 bases, leaving 20 bases between them. There are 16 residues in the CDR3. This sequence was found in a human donor in good health (CMV status not recorded). Some clones in this sample may be carry-over from other donors' samples. The V and J genes are TRBV6-6 and TRBJ1-5; D perhaps matches TRBD1 (5 bases). The specimen sequenced was CD8+ T cells from PBMCs. Here the CDR3 reads CASSWGGELRDQPQHF. Written as DNA, the CDR3 is TGTGCCAGCAGCTGGGGCGGGGAATTGCGCGATCAGCCCCAGCATTTT.